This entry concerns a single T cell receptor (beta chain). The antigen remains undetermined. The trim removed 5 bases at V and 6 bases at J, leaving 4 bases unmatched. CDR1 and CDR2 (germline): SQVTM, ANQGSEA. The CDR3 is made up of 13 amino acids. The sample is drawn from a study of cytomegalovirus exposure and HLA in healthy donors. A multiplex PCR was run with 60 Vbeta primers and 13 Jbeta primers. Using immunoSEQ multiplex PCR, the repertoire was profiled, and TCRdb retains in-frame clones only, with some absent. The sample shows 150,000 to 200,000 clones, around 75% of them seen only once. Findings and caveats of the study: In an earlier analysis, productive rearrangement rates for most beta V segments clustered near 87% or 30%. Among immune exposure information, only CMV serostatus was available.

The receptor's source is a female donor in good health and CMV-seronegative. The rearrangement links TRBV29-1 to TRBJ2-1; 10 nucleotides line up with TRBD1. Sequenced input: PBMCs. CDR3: CSVRTGGINEQFF. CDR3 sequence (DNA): TGCAGCGTTCGGACAGGGGGAATCAATGAGCAGTTCTTC.